This T cell receptor (beta chain) emerged from a study of T cells in Graves' hyperthyroidism and ophthalmopathy. Using around 10 ml of fresh peripheral blood, PBMCs were prepared. RNA transcripts were the template for amplifying TCR beta CDR3 regions. HTBI primers were used for first-round RT-PCR of the TCR CDR3. Each CDR3 protein gets one entry after TCRdb re-called the multiplex PCR reads with MiXCR. The repertoire has more than 450,000 distinct CDR3 sequences, 14% of them found once; the top ten carry more than 11%. From germline, CDR1 is MDHEN and CDR2 SYDVKM. V was trimmed by 9 bases and J by 5 bases, leaving 10 bases between them. The CDR3 totals 12 residues. About this clonotype itself: The antigen remains unidentified.

Study results and caveats: Most thyroid clonotypes expanded above 0.001 appeared in blood too.

The sequencing input was blood. The sequence was obtained from a woman in her 40s with Graves' hyperthyroidism. The rearrangement links TRBV28 to TRBJ2-2; TRBD1 might be the D (6 bases). CDR3 DNA: TGTGCCAGTTACAGGGATACCGGGGAGCTGTTTTTT. Amino acids: CASYRDTGELFF.